The 10 T cell receptor beta chains reported below all come from one sample, sequenced in a study of CD4 and CD8 cells across lung adenocarcinoma regions. MiXCR was run by TCRdb on the PCR reads, yielding one entry per CDR3 protein. The profile covers some 18,000 distinct CDR3 sequences, with about 53% appearing a single time and 30% to 40% taken by the ten largest. The sequenced sample was CD8+ T cells from the margin of a lung tumor. The receptors were gathered from a male donor with lung adenocarcinoma. The CD4 and CD8 labels of this study may be unreliable.

This clonotype has more than one count but fewer than ten. The chain links TRBV7-8 to TRBJ2-1, with 12 bases aligning to TRBD2. This CDR3 contains 15 residues. The V gene end was trimmed by 1 base and the J gene end by 7 bases; junction bases not matched to a gene: 2. Looked up from germline, CDR1 is SGHVS and CDR2 is FQNEAQ. The CDR3 coding sequence is TGTGCCAGCAGCTTAGTAGGACTAGCGGGAAATGAGCAGTTCTTC. This sequence encodes CASSLVGLAGNEQFF.

This clonotype was recorded many times. This rearrangement joins TRBV27 to TRBJ2-5; D is ambiguous. The V end was cut by 6 bases, the J end by 5 bases, with 7 bases between. CDR3 length: 11 residues. Germline-derived CDR1 and CDR2 are MNHEY and SMNVEV (reference sequence). The CDR3 here is CASRGFETQYF. The CDR3 DNA follows: TGTGCCAGCAGGGGCTTCGAGACCCAGTACTTC.

Only one count was recorded for this clonotype. This sequence joins TRBV7-9 and TRBJ1-6; D unclear. V lost 4 bases, J lost 6 bases, and 13 bases lay in between. Germline CDR1 and CDR2: SEHNR and FQNEAQ (reference sequence). CDR3 size: 15 residues. CDR3 bases: TGTGCCAGCAGCTCCTCAGACGAGGCTAATTCACCCCTCCACTTT. Encoded protein: CASSSSDEANSPLHF.

Regarding this clonotype: At one boundary the junction diverges from the germline segment, which might be a read error. The rearrangement links TRBV6-1 to TRBJ2-5; 9 bases line up with TRBD2. CDR1 is MNHNS and CDR2 is SASEGT in the germline V gene. CDR3 size: 11 residues. The DNA of the CDR3 is TGTGCCAGCAGCCTAGCGGGAAGGGAGTTCTTC. Protein sequence: CASSLAGREFF.

This clonotype is termed medium-sized. V and J are TRBV6-5 and TRBJ2-5; D may be TRBD1 or TRBD2 (5 bases each). CDR3 size: 15 residues. The germline V gene encodes CDR1 MNHEY and CDR2 SVGAGI. The V and J ends lost 0 bases and 5 bases respectively, with 13 bases between them. CDR3 residues: CASSYSGTKWETQYF. The CDR3 nucleotides are TGTGCCAGCAGTTACTCTGGGACGAAATGGGAGACCCAGTACTTC.

V and J are TRBV7-2 and TRBJ1-1, with 7 bases that match TRBD1. The CDR3 length is 16 residues. Germline V gene lookup returns CDR1 SGHTA and CDR2 FQGNSA. V was clipped by 2 bases and J by 4 bases; unmatched bases: 10. The CDR3 bases are TGTGCCAGCAGCTTACATGCAGGGGGGTCAGGCACTGAAGCTTTCTTT. This gives the protein CASSLHAGGSGTEAFF.

This clonotype showed up many times. A much larger clone sits a single nucleotide away, making a read error possible. V and J are TRBV6-5 and TRBJ2-1; D unresolved. TRBJ2-7 matches the DNA end more closely, so the J call is doubtful. Germline lookup yields CDR1 MNHEY and CDR2 SVGAGI. This CDR3 has 13 residues. This CDR3 reads CASSFDPYNEQYF. The CDR3 DNA reads as TGTGCCAGCAGTTTTGATCCCTACAATGAGCAGTACTTC.

This chain links TRBV4-1 with TRBJ2-5; 9 bases match TRBD2. The end of the DNA fits TRBJ2-7 better, so the J call may be wrong. Germline CDR1 MGHRA, CDR2 YSYEKL. CDR3 length: 18 residues. CDR3 sequence: CASSQGAEGGGAVYEQYF. CDR3 bases: TGCGCCAGCAGCCAAGGGGCCGAAGGCGGGGGGGCCGTCTACGAGCAGTACTTC.

This clonotype was found a few times. The chain combines TRBV6-1 with TRBJ1-2; 7 nucleotides line up with TRBD1. V lost 5 bases and J lost 5; bases outside the gene matches: 5. The length of the CDR3 is 13 residues. Germline V gene data show CDR1 as MNHNS and CDR2 as SASEGT. This CDR3 is CASSLTGAYGYTF. For the CDR3, the DNA is TGTGCCAGCAGTCTTACAGGGGCATATGGCTACACCTTC.

This clonotype was observed at least ten times. The rearrangement joins TRBV6-1 to TRBJ1-1; the D gene is possibly TRBD1 (6 bases). The germline V and J ends were trimmed by 2 bases and 3 bases, with 19 bases remaining between them. This CDR3 region has 17 residues. Germline CDR1 and CDR2: MNHNS and SASEGT. CDR3 residues: CASSERAGGGADTEAFF. Written as DNA, the CDR3 is TGTGCCAGCAGTGAAAGGGCGGGGGGGGGCGCGGACACTGAAGCTTTCTTT.